A selection of T cell receptor beta chains follows, all from one sample in a study of vaccination and CD4 T cells after COVID-19. No antigen has been assigned to these receptors. TCRdb re-called the PCR reads with MiXCR, one entry per CDR3 protein. The data show some 11,000 distinct CDR3 sequences, approximately 32% seen once. The source material was CD4+ T cells from blood, cultured in vitro, sampled after SARS-CoV-2 vaccination. The receptors were gathered from a human donor who had recovered from COVID-19. CDR3s include the opening cysteine and the closing phenylalanine or tryptophan. D genes are given only for firm matches. Clone size is shown for a subset of rows, as once, few, many or a class of expanded clone.

abundance	v_gene	d_gene	j_gene	len	CDR3aa	CDR3nt
.	TRBV19	TRBD1	TRBJ1-5	17	CASDRPPGTGHNQPQHF	TGTGCCAGCGACCGACCCCCCGGGACAGGGCACAATCAGCCCCAGCATTTT
.	TRBV7-9	TRBD1	TRBJ1-1	15	CASSYTQGADTEAFF	TGTGCCAGCAGCTATACACAGGGGGCGGACACTGAAGCTTTCTTT
.	TRBV15	.	TRBJ2-2	14	CATSNPRGAGGLFF	TGTGCCACCAGCAACCCACGAGGGGCCGGGGGGCTGTTTTTT
.	TRBV19	TRBD2	TRBJ2-7	15	CASSLDKAGAYEQYF	TGTGCCAGTAGCCTAGACAAAGCGGGAGCCTACGAGCAGTACTTC
few	TRBV20-1	.	TRBJ1-5	14	CSAEGLVANQPQHF	TGCAGTGCAGAAGGGCTCGTGGCCAATCAGCCCCAGCATTTT
.	TRBV6-2/TRBV6-3	TRBD1	TRBJ1-2	13	CASSYQGTASRTF	TGTGCCAGCAGTTACCAAGGGACAGCCTCTCGCACCTTC
.	TRBV6-1	.	TRBJ2-7	14	CASKLSQSTTEQYF	TGTGCCAGCAAACTTTCGCAGAGCACTACGGAGCAGTACTTC
once	TRBV30	TRBD1	TRBJ1-6	15	CAWSVLGQGGSPLHF	TGTGCCTGGAGTGTACTGGGACAGGGGGGCTCACCCCTCCACTTT
.	TRBV10-1	.	TRBJ1-6	14	CASSRQRTNSPLHF	TGCGCCAGCTCGCGTCAACGGACCAATTCACCCCTCCACTTT
few	TRBV18	.	TRBJ2-5	14	CASSPSHSQETQYF	TGTGCCAGCTCACCATCCCACAGCCAAGAGACCCAGTACTTC
few	TRBV19	TRBD1	TRBJ1-1	15	CASSTPGQGSTEAFF	TGTGCCAGTAGTACCCCGGGACAGGGGAGCACTGAAGCTTTCTTT
few	TRBV6-1	.	TRBJ1-5	15	CASSTSGGGNQPQHF	TGTGCCAGCAGTACTTCAGGAGGAGGCAATCAGCCCCAGCATTTT
few	TRBV19	TRBD2	TRBJ2-1	15	CASVTSPGSYNEQFF	TGTGCCAGTGTGACTAGCCCCGGGTCCTACAATGAGCAGTTCTTC
few	TRBV2	.	TRBJ2-7	14	CASRQGTGFNEQYF	TGTGCCAGCAGGCAAGGGACCGGCTTCAACGAGCAGTACTTC
.	TRBV18	.	TRBJ2-7	11	CASSLHYEQYF	TGTGCCAGCTCACTTCATTACGAGCAGTACTTC
.	TRBV20-1	.	TRBJ2-1	18	CSARDTRGSSGRYNEQFF	TGCAGTGCTAGAGATACGAGGGGGTCTAGCGGTAGGTACAATGAGCAGTTCTTC
few	TRBV24-1	.	TRBJ2-1	14	CATSDLAVGDEQFF	TGTGCCACCAGTGATTTGGCTGTTGGGGATGAGCAGTTCTTC
.	TRBV27	.	TRBJ2-1	12	CASRRLDREQFF	TGTGCCAGCAGACGACTAGACAGGGAGCAGTTCTTC
medium-sized	TRBV15	.	TRBJ2-5	16	CATSRGGRSGQETQYF	TGTGCCACCAGCAGAGGAGGACGATCGGGACAAGAGACCCAGTACTTC
few	TRBV7-9	TRBD1	TRBJ2-3	15	CASSPWTGKTDTQYF	TGTGCCAGCAGCCCCTGGACAGGGAAGACAGATACGCAGTATTTT
.	TRBV18	TRBD1	TRBJ1-1	17	CASSPQGAQWRDTEAFF	TGTGCCAGCTCACCTCAGGGGGCGCAGTGGAGGGACACTGAAGCTTTCTTT
few	TRBV20-1	.	TRBJ1-1	12	CSARPGLTEAFF	TGCAGTGCTAGACCCGGATTGACTGAAGCTTTCTTT
.	TRBV7-2	TRBD2	TRBJ2-1	16	CASSLAGSGSGVEQFF	TGTGCCAGCAGCTTAGCTGGGAGCGGGAGTGGAGTTGAGCAGTTCTTC
medium-sized	TRBV20-1	.	TRBJ2-3	13	CSARTGTRDTQYF	TGCAGTGCCCGGACCGGGACGCGAGATACGCAGTATTTT
.	TRBV6-1	.	TRBJ2-3	14	CASRPGVGADTQYF	TGTGCCAGCAGGCCAGGGGTAGGGGCAGATACGCAGTATTTT
.	TRBV6-5	TRBD1	TRBJ1-2	13	CASSYAGGEGYTF	TGTGCCAGCAGTTACGCAGGGGGCGAAGGCTACACCTTC
.	TRBV5-1	TRBD2	TRBJ2-7	15	CASSLGAGANYEQYF	TGCGCCAGCAGCCTAGGGGCGGGAGCTAACTACGAGCAGTACTTC
.	TRBV18	TRBD2	TRBJ2-1	15	CASSPESSGRDEQFF	TGTGCCAGCTCACCAGAGTCTAGCGGGAGGGATGAGCAGTTCTTC
few	TRBV19	TRBD2	TRBJ2-3	17	CASSMYPAGVGTDTQYF	TGTGCCAGTAGTATGTATCCGGCGGGAGTTGGGACAGATACGCAGTATTTT
.	TRBV7-2	TRBD1	TRBJ2-1	15	CASSPRDRGRNEQFF	TGTGCCAGCAGCCCACGGGACAGGGGACGCAATGAGCAGTTCTTC
.	TRBV20-1	.	TRBJ2-5	11	CSASSLETQYF	TGCAGTGCAAGTAGTTTGGAGACCCAGTACTTC
.	TRBV11-1	.	TRBJ1-2	15	CASSEGLMIPDGYTF	TGTGCCTCCTCCGAGGGTCTTATGATACCGGATGGCTACACCTTC
few	TRBV6-1	.	TRBJ2-1	14	CASSLLPSAVEQFF	TGTGCCAGCAGTCTCCTCCCTAGCGCCGTTGAGCAGTTCTTC
.	TRBV7-8	.	TRBJ1-1	15	CASSLGGHRGTEAFF	TGTGCCAGCAGCTTAGGGGGACATCGGGGGACTGAAGCTTTCTTT
.	TRBV12-3/TRBV12-4	.	TRBJ2-1	12	CASSIGPVGGFF	TGTGCCAGCAGTATAGGACCGGTCGGGGGGTTCTTC
.	TRBV20-1	TRBD1	TRBJ1-5	13	CSAQGQINQPQHF	TGCAGTGCCCAGGGACAGATTAATCAGCCCCAGCATTTT
few	TRBV6-1	TRBD1	TRBJ1-5	14	CASSKGQEGQPQHF	TGTGCCAGCAGTAAGGGACAGGAGGGTCAGCCCCAGCATTTT
.	TRBV6-1	.	TRBJ1-5	14	CASGAFRGSQPQHF	TGTGCCAGCGGAGCTTTCAGGGGAAGTCAGCCCCAGCATTTT
.	TRBV7-8	TRBD1	TRBJ1-2	15	CASSLTGTGFTGYTF	TGTGCCAGCAGCTTGACCGGGACAGGGTTTACTGGCTACACCTTC
.	TRBV20-1	.	TRBJ1-5	15	CSASTSGSPNQPQHF	.
once	TRBV18	.	TRBJ2-7	15	CASSPPGWDDYEQYF	TGTGCCAGCTCACCACCAGGGTGGGACGACTACGAGCAGTACTTC